The present T cell receptor (beta chain) was sequenced within a study of early T cells in non-severe SARS-CoV-2 infection. A few counts support this clonotype. Individual cDNA molecules were tagged with unique molecular identifiers, the study reported. One entry per CDR3 protein, called by TCRdb with MiXCR from the 5' RACE reads. Among nearly 110,000 distinct CDR3 sequences, over 8.5% were seen once, and the ten largest hold about 8.1%. This CDR3 has 13 amino acids. The V gene lost 6 bases and the J gene lost 4 bases, with 13 bases spanning the gap. Per germline, CDR1 DFQATT and CDR2 SNEGSKA (reference sequence).

Sequencing used whole blood. The chain couples TRBV20-1 to TRBJ1-3, with D unclear. This TCR derives from an adult who was a healthcare worker with PCR-confirmed SARS-CoV-2 infection or an uninfected control (not recorded which). In nucleotides, the CDR3 is TGCAGTGCCTCGCCCCGTCAGGGAAACACCATATATTTT. Translating it yields CSASPRQGNTIYF.